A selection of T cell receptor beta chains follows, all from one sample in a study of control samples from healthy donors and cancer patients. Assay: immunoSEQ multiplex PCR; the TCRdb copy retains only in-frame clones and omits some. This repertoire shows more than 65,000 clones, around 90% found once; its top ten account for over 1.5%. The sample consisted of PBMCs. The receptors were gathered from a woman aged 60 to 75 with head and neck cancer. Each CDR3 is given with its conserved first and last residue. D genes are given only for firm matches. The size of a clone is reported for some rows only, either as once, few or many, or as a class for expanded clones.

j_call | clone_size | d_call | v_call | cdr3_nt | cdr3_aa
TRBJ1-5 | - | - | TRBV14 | TGTGCCAGCAGCCCGACTGGATCGGAGCCCCAGCATTTT | CASSPTGSEPQHF
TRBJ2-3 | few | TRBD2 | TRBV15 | TGTGCCACCAGCAGAGATTTTAGCGGGACAGATACGCAGTATTTT | CATSRDFSGTDTQYF
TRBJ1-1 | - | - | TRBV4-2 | TGTGCCAGCAGTACAGGGCGGGGCACTGAAGCTTTCTTT | CASSTGRGTEAFF
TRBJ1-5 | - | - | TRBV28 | TGTGCCAGCAGTTTCGGGGGGCCTCAGCCCCAGCATTTT | CASSFGGPQPQHF
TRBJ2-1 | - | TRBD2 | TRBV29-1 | TGCAGCGTTGAAGATTCTAGCGGGATCCCCAATGAGCAGTTCTTC | CSVEDSSGIPNEQFF
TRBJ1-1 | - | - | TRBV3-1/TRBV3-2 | TGTGCCAGCAGCCTCTGGGACACTGAAGCTTTCTTT | CASSLWDTEAFF
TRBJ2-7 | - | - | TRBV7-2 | TGTGCCAGCAGCTTAGACAGGGACCCTTCCTACGAGCAGTACTTC | CASSLDRDPSYEQYF
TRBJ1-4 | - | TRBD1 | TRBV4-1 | TGCGCCAGCAGCCAGGGGCCGGGACAGGGCTATGAAAAACTGTTTTTT | CASSQGPGQGYEKLFF
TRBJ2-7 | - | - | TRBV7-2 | TGTGCCAGCAGCTTAGCTGGGGGTAGCTACGAGCAGTACTTC | CASSLAGGSYEQYF
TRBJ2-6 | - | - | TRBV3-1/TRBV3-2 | TGTGCCAGCAGCCTGGTCGGTGGGGCCAACGTCCTGACTTTC | CASSLVGGANVLTF
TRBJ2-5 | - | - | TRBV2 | TGTGCCAGCAGTGGACAGGTACGAGAGACCCAGTACTTC | CASSGQVRETQYF
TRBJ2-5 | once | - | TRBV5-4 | TGTGCCAGCAGTTATTGGTCGGCAGCACAAGAGACCCAGTACTTC | CASSYWSAAQETQYF
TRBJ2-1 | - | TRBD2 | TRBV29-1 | TGCAGCGTTGAAGATTCCGGGACTAGCGGTCTATCCTACAATGAGCAGTTCTTC | CSVEDSGTSGLSYNEQFF
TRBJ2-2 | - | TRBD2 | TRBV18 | TGTGCCAGCTCACCAAACGGGAGGGGACTCACCGGGGAGCTGTTTTTT | CASSPNGRGLTGELFF